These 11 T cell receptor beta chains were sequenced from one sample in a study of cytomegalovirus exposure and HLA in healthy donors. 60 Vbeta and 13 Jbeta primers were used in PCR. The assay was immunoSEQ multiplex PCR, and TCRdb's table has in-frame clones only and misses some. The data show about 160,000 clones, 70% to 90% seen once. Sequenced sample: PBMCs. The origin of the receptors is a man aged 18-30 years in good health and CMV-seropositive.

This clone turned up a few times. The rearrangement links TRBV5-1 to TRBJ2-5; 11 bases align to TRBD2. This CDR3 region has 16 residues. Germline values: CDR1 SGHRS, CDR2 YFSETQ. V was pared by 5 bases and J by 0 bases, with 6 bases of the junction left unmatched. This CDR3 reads CASRASGGPYQETQYF. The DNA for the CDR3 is TGCGCCAGCAGGGCTAGCGGGGGGCCGTACCAAGAGACCCAGTACTTC.

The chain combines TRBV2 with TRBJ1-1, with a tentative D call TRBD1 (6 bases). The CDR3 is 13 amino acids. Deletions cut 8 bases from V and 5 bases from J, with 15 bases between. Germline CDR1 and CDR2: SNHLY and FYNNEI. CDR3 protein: CASLESRGTEAFF. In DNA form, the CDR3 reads TGTGCCAGCCTCGAAAGCAGGGGAACTGAAGCTTTCTTT. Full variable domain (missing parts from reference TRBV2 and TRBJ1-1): EPEVTQTPSHQVTQMGQEVILRCVPISNHLYFYWYRQILGQKVEFLVSFYNNEISEKSEIFDDQFSVERPDGSNFTLKIRSTKLEDSAMYFCASLESRGTEAFFGQGTRLTVV.

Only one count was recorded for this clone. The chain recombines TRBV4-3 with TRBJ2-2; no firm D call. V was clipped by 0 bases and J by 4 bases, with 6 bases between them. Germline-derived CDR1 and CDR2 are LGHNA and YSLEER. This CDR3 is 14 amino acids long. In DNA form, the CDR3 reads TGCGCCAGCAGCCAAGAGGGCCGCACCGGGGAGCTGTTTTTT. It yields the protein CASSQEGRTGELFF.

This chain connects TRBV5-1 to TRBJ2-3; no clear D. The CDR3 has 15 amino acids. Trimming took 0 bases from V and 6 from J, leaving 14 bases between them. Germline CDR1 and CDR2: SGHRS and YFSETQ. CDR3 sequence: CASSLAVAVQDTQYF. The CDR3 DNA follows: TGCGCCAGCAGCTTGGCCGTCGCGGTCCAGGATACGCAGTATTTT.

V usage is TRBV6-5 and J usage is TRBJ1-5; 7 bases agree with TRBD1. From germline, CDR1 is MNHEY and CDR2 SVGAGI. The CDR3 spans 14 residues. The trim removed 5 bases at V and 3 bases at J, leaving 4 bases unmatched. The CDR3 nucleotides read TGTGCCAGCAGTCTGGGACAGTACAATCAGCCCCAGCATTTT. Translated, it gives CASSLGQYNQPQHF.

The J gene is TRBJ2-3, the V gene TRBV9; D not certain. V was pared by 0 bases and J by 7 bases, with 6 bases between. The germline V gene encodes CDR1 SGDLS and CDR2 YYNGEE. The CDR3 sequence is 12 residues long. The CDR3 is CASSVDENTQYF. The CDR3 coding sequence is TGTGCCAGCAGCGTAGACGAGAATACGCAGTATTTT.

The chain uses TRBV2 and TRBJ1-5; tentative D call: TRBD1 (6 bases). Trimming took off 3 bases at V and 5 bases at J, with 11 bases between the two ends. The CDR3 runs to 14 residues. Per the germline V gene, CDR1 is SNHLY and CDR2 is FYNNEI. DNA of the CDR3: TGTGCCAGCAGTGACAGGGGTACCGATCAGCCCCAGCATTTT. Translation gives CASSDRGTDQPQHF.

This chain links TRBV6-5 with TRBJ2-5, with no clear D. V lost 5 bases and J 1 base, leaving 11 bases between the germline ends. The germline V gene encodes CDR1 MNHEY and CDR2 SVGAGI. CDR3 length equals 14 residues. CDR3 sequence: CASSEVQRQETQYF. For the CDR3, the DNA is TGTGCCAGCAGTGAAGTGCAGCGCCAAGAGACCCAGTACTTC.

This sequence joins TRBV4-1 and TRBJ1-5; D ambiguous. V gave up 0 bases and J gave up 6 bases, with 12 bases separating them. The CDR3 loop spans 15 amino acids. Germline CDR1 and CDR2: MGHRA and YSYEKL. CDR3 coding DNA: TGCGCCAGCAGCCAAGATTGGTCAGTCACTCAGCCCCAGCATTTT. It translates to CASSQDWSVTQPQHF.

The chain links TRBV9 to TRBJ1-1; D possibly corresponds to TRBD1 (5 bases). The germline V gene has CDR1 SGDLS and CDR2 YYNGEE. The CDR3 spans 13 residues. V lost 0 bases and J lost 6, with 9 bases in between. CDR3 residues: CASSVVREPEAFF. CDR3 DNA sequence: TGTGCCAGCAGCGTAGTCAGGGAACCTGAAGCTTTCTTT.

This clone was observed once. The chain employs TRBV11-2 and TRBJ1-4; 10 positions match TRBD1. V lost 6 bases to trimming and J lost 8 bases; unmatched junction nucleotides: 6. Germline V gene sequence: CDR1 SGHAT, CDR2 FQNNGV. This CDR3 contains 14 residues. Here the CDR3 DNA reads TGTGCCAGCAGAAAGACAGGGGGCTTGGAAAAACTGTTTTTT. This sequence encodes CASRKTGGLEKLFF. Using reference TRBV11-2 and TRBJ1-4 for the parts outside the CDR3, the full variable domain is EAGVAQSPRYKIIEKRQSVAFWCNPISGHATLYWYQQILGQGPKLLIQFQNNGVVDDSQLPKDRFSAERLKGVDSTLKIQPAKLEDSAVYLCASRKTGGLEKLFFGSGTQLSVL.